The clone carrying this TCR beta chain was counted only a few times. Its antigen remains unidentified. A CD45RO/CCR7/CD25/CD127/CD95/CD27 panel sorted naive, central memory, regulatory and stem cell-like memory CD4+ cells. What was sequenced were expressed TCRB transcripts, since all of the isolated RNA had been reverse transcribed. Some clones are missing from TCRdb's copy, which holds only in-frame ones; the method was immunoSEQ multiplex PCR. This sample has about 620,000 clones, with 15% to 18% found just once. This entry belongs to a study of beta chain features in type 1 diabetes. Across the whole study: The patient and healthy donor groups were comparable for age, gender and cell yields. Regarding the study as a whole: Unsettled here was the matter of whether HLA type influences TCRB rearrangement.

The specimen sequenced was naive CD4+ T cells from blood. The clonotype was recovered from a man aged 18 to 30 in good health.

The CDR3 sequence is CATGLRDTQYF. CDR3 DNA: TGTGCCACGGGGCTTCGGGATACGCAGTATTTT. The gene calls are TRBV25-1 and TRBJ2-3; D may correspond to TRBD1 or TRBD2 (5 bases each). V was cut by 10 bases and J by 6 bases, with 11 bases left in between. The CDR3 covers 11 residues. Per germline, CDR1 MGHDK and CDR2 SYGVNS.